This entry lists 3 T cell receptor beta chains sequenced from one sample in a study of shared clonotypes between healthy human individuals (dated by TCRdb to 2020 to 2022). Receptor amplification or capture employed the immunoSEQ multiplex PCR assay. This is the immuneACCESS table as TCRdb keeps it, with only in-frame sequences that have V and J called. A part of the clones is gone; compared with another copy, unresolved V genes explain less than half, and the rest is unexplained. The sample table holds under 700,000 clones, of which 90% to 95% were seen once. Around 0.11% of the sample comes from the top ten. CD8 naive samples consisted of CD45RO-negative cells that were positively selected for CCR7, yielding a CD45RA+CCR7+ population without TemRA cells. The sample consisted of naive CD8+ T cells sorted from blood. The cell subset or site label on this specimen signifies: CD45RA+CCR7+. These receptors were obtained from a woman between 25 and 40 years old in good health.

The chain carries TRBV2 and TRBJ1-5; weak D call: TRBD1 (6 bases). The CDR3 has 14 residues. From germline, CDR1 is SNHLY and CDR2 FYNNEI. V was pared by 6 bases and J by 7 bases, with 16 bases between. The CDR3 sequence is CASRREGGEQPQHF. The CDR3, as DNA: TGTGCCAGCAGGAGGGAGGGGGGGGAACAGCCCCAGCATTTT.

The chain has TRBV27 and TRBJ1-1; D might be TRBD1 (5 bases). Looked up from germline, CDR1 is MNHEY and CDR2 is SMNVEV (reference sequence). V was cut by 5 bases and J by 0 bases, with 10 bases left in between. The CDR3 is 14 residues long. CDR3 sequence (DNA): TGTGCCAGCAGTGAGGGACGGATGAACACTGAAGCTTTCTTT. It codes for CASSEGRMNTEAFF.

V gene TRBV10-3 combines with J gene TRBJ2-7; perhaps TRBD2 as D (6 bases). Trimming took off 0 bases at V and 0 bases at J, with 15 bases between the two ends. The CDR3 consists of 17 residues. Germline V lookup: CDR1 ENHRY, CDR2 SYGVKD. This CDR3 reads CAISESNAGSSSYEQYF. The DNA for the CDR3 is TGTGCCATCAGTGAGTCGAACGCGGGATCGAGCTCCTACGAGCAGTACTTC.